The sample holds a few counts of the clone carrying this T cell receptor beta chain. Its antigen is unidentified. TCRdb called the 5' RACE reads again in MiXCR, with one record for every CDR3 protein. The repertoire holds a few hundred thousand distinct CDR3 sequences, with over 25% as singletons. This entry belongs to a study of identical twins' blood T cells. About the research overall: Some 50 million reads covered roughly six alpha-chain and roughly six beta-chain libraries.

V gave up 2 bases and J gave up 5 bases, with 13 bases separating them. CDR1 and CDR2 from the germline V gene are MDHEN and SYDVKM. The CDR3 totals 15 residues. All three twin pairs grew up together with likely shared infections and vaccines. Study-wide findings and caveats: Shared environment remains a possible cause of twin similarity.

The rearrangement links TRBV28 to TRBJ2-4, with D perhaps given as TRBD1 or TRBD2 (5 bases each). This clonotype was sampled from a woman aged 18-55 years in good health. The sample taken for sequencing was PBMCs. CDR3 loop: CASSLRGQGQNIQYF. CDR3 nucleotide sequence: TGTGCCAGCAGTTTACGCGGGCAGGGTCAAAACATTCAGTACTTC.